The 22 T cell receptor beta chains given below trace back to one sample, sequenced in a study of Ad26.COV2.S vaccination and SARS-CoV-2 variants (dated by TCRdb to the early 2020s). Read against the paper, the sample's treatment or condition label means: roughly 18 received Ad26.COV2.S at low or high dose, single or two shots; about five received placebo; per-sample allocation not given. For vaccine and placebo recipients, repertoires were sequenced using samples collected on day 63 after the first injection. The library was generated by the immunoSEQ multiplex PCR assay. TCRdb obtained this table from immuneACCESS and retained in-frame rearrangements with V and J assigned. These tables miss some clones; where compared with another copy, unresolved V genes account for less than half of the shortfall, and the remainder is unexplained. This sample lists 440,000 or so clones; 90% were detected once. Approximately 4.3% of the sample is in the top ten clones.

Sequencing used peripheral blood, obtained in a trial of Ad26.COV2.S vaccine versus placebo. The receptor source for this set is a person aged 18 to 59 who received the Ad26.COV2.S COVID-19 vaccine or a placebo.

The J gene is TRBJ2-3, the V gene TRBV28, with D perhaps matching TRBD2 (6 bases). This CDR3 region has 16 residues. Trimming removed 6 bases at V and 4 bases at J, with 20 bases between. CDR1 and CDR2 (germline): MDHEN, SYDVKM. The CDR3: CASSPWGRLASDTQYF. DNA of the CDR3: TGTGCCAGCAGCCCGTGGGGGAGGCTAGCCTCAGATACGCAGTATTTT.

This sequence joins TRBV28 and TRBJ1-3; D is possibly TRBD1 (5 bases). Germline V gene lookup returns CDR1 MDHEN and CDR2 SYDVKM. The ends were cut back, 7 bases at V and 2 bases at J, with 12 bases in the middle. CDR3 length: 14 amino acids. For the CDR3, the DNA is TGTGCCAGCAAGGGGAGAGGGGCTGGAAACACCATATATTTT. Protein: CASKGRGAGNTIYF.

The rearrangement links TRBV21-1 to TRBJ1-6; the DNA was not compared with TRBD1, the D call given in the table. TRBV21-1 is given as a pseudogene. CDR3 length equals 15 residues. CDR3 loop: CASSKALIRTPALHF. In DNA form, the CDR3 reads TGTGCCAGCAGCAAAGCGCTAATTCGGACACCCGCCCTCCACTTT.

The genes are TRBV29-1 and TRBJ2-7, with 8 bases identical to TRBD2. CDR1 is SQVTM and CDR2 is ANQGSEA in the germline V gene. Trimming at V came to 0 bases and at J to 0 bases, leaving 4 bases not matched to a gene. The length of the CDR3 is 15 residues. This CDR3 reads CSVEETSAYSYEQYF. The CDR3 region has the DNA TGCAGCGTTGAAGAGACTAGCGCTTACTCCTACGAGCAGTACTTC.

CDR3 sequence (DNA): TGTGCCAGCAGCCAAGATTCTGGGGCTTACAATGAGCAGTTCTTC. Translated: CASSQDSGAYNEQFF. The J gene is TRBJ2-1, the V gene TRBV14; possible D gene TRBD1, 5 bases. This CDR3 is built from 15 residues. From germline, CDR1 is SGHDN and CDR2 FVKESK. The V gene lost 0 bases and the J gene lost 4 bases, with 10 bases spanning the gap.

This CDR3 is CASSPYQTSGRIKTQYF. The DNA of the CDR3 is TGTGCCAGCAGCCCATACCAAACTAGCGGGAGGATCAAGACCCAGTACTTC. J is TRBJ2-5 and V is TRBV7-9; 12 bases fit TRBD2. The V and J ends lost 5 bases and 6 bases, in that order; junction bases with no gene match: 13. The CDR3 covers 17 residues. From germline, CDR1 is SEHNR and CDR2 FQNEAQ (reference sequence).

On this clone itself: Other DNA sequences in this sample translate to the same CDR3. The V call is TRBV5-4, the J call TRBJ2-5; no clear D gene. Trimming pared 0 bases from V and 3 bases from J, leaving 9 bases between. The CDR3 is 14 residues long. Germline-derived CDR1 and CDR2 are SGHNT and YYREEE (reference sequence). The CDR3 protein is CASSLGLTKETQYF. The CDR3 nucleotides are TGTGCCAGCAGCTTGGGACTGACAAAAGAGACCCAGTACTTC. Combining the CDR3 with reference TRBV5-4 and TRBJ2-5 gives the whole variable domain ETGVTQSPTHLIKTRGQQVTLRCSSQSGHNTVSWYQQALGQGPQFIFQYYREEENGRGNFPPRFSGLQFPNYSSELNVNALELDDSALYLCASSLGLTKETQYFGPGTRLLVL.

This rearrangement joins TRBV5-5 to TRBJ1-2; D remains ambiguous. CDR1 and CDR2 from the germline V gene are SGHKS and YYEKEE (reference sequence). V was pared by 0 bases and J by 6 bases, with 3 bases between. The CDR3 is made up of 11 amino acids. The CDR3 DNA reads as TGTGCCAGCAGCTTGGTAGATGGCTACACCTTC. Residues: CASSLVDGYTF.

The chain carries TRBV7-3 and TRBJ1-2; TRBD1 might be the D (5 bases). CDR3 length: 13 residues. Trimming took 3 bases from V and 7 from J, leaving 12 bases between them. CDR1 and CDR2 (germline): SGHTA, FQGTGA. CDR3 in amino acids: CASSLDSGSGYTF. CDR3 nucleotides: TGTGCCAGCAGCTTGGATTCAGGGTCTGGCTACACCTTC.

The chain has TRBV7-2 and TRBJ1-1; D is unresolved. Trimming shortened V by 2 bases and J by 3 bases, and 7 bases separated the two germline ends. This CDR3 spans 13 amino acids. CDR1 SGHTA and CDR2 FQGNSA come from the germline V gene. CDR3 sequence: CASSLFGDTEAFF. DNA of the CDR3: TGTGCCAGCAGCTTATTTGGGGACACTGAAGCTTTCTTT.

The gene calls are TRBV4-2 and TRBJ2-6; tentative D call: TRBD1 (5 bases). Per the germline V gene, CDR1 is LGHNA and CDR2 is YNFKEQ. V dropped 0 bases and J dropped 0 bases, with 21 bases sitting between them. The CDR3 loop spans 21 amino acids. DNA for the CDR3: TGTGCCAGCAGCCAAGATCAGGGTAATTCTCTATCCGACTCTGGGGCCAACGTCCTGACTTTC. Protein: CASSQDQGNSLSDSGANVLTF.

CDR3 nucleotide sequence: TGTGCCAGCACGGGACCCCAGGCCTACGAGCAGTACTTC. It translates to CASTGPQAYEQYF. The gene calls are TRBV28 and TRBJ2-7; D is possibly TRBD1 or TRBD2 (5 bases each). V was clipped by 7 bases and J by 2 bases, with 12 bases between them. Germline V gene data show CDR1 as MDHEN and CDR2 as SYDVKM. The CDR3 extends over 13 amino acids. The whole variable domain, filled in from reference TRBV28 and TRBJ2-7, reads DVKVTQSSRYLVKRTGEKVFLECVQDMDHENMFWYRQDPGLGLRLIYFSYDVKMKEKGDIPEGYSVSREKKERFSLILESASTNQTSMYLCASTGPQAYEQYFGPGTRLTVT.

V gene TRBV27 combines with J gene TRBJ2-7; the match to TRBD2 covers 8 bases. Germline V gene sequence: CDR1 MNHEY, CDR2 SMNVEV (reference sequence). The CDR3 runs 13 residues. Trimming at V came to 5 bases and at J to 9 bases, leaving 9 bases not matched to a gene. DNA for the CDR3: TGTGCCAGCAGTGGGACTCCTGCGGGGGGGCAGTACTTC. It specifies CASSGTPAGGQYF.

The V and J genes are TRBV7-8 and TRBJ2-2; 8 nucleotides align to TRBD1. V lost 4 bases and J lost 1; bases outside the gene matches: 17. This CDR3 spans 20 amino acids. The germline V gene encodes CDR1 SGHVS and CDR2 FQNEAQ. The CDR3 nucleotides read TGTGCCAGCAGCTATGAAGAGACAGGGGCCCGAGATATGAACACCGGGGAGCTGTTTTTT. It translates to CASSYEETGARDMNTGELFF.

The chain joins TRBV19 to TRBJ2-5, with 11 bases aligning to TRBD2. Germline V gene sequence: CDR1 LNHDA, CDR2 SQIVND (reference sequence). The CDR3 length is 19 residues. Trimming cost V 1 base and J 2 bases; bases outside gene matches: 12. CDR3 region: CASSIASASGRLGQETQYF. The CDR3 DNA reads as TGTGCCAGTAGTATAGCGTCGGCTAGCGGGAGGTTGGGGCAAGAGACCCAGTACTTC.

The chain employs TRBV7-3 and TRBJ2-3; D ambiguous. The ends were cut back, 1 base at V and 1 base at J, with 9 bases in the middle. The CDR3 has 15 residues. Germline-derived CDR1 and CDR2 are SGHTA and FQGTGA. CDR3 sequence: CASSLMPQGTDTQYF. The CDR3 region has the DNA TGTGCCAGCAGCTTAATGCCCCAGGGCACAGATACGCAGTATTTT.

This clone has just one count. The chain uses TRBV3-1 (or the pseudogene TRBV3-2) and TRBJ1-2, with 9 bases aligning to TRBD1. Germline trimming cut 4 bases from V and 8 bases from J; bases unmatched to any gene: 8. Germline V gene data show CDR1 as LGHDT and CDR2 as YNNKEL (reference sequence). CDR3 length: 14 residues. The CDR3 sequence is CASSPGTGYLGYTF. The CDR3 DNA follows: TGTGCCAGCAGCCCCGGGACAGGGTATCTCGGCTACACCTTC.

The chain employs TRBV5-1 and TRBJ2-7; no definite D call. The CDR3 runs to 15 residues. V was cut by 0 bases and J by 5 bases, with 15 bases left in between. In germline, CDR1 is SGHRS, CDR2 YFSETQ. The CDR3 is CASSLERRSINEQYF. Here the CDR3 DNA reads TGCGCCAGCAGCTTGGAGAGGCGATCCATCAACGAGCAGTACTTC.

This rearrangement joins TRBV7-2 to TRBJ2-1; 10 nucleotides align to TRBD2. Losses at the gene ends were 6 bases for V and 5 bases for J; bases not matched to a gene: 19. This CDR3 comprises 19 residues. Germline CDR1 is SGHTA and CDR2 is FQGNSA. The CDR3 DNA sequence: TGTGCCAGCAGTCTCACCGGGACTAGCGTCACAAGGGCCCACAATGAGCAGTTCTTC. Encoded protein: CASSLTGTSVTRAHNEQFF.

V is TRBV9 and J is TRBJ2-7; 10 bases line up with TRBD2. Germline-derived CDR1 and CDR2 are SGDLS and YYNGEE. The length of the CDR3 is 16 residues. V shed 3 bases and J 2 bases; nucleotides not matched to a gene: 8. This CDR3 is CASSDSLAGQTYEQYF. DNA for the CDR3: TGTGCCAGCAGCGACTCACTAGCGGGACAAACCTACGAGCAGTACTTC.

The CDR3 DNA reads TGTGCCAGCAGCCTACCTGGTAGTAGGGCCTCTGGAAACACCATATATTTT. Its translation: CASSLPGSRASGNTIYF. This chain uses TRBV5-6 with TRBJ1-3; no reliable D call. Germline CDR1 and CDR2: SGHDT and YYEEEE. Trimming took 4 bases from V and 0 from J, leaving 17 bases between them. There are 17 residues in the CDR3. The full variable domain, completed using reference TRBV5-6 and TRBJ1-3, is DAGVTQSPTHLIKTRGQQVTLRCSPKSGHDTVSWYQQALGQGPQFIFQYYEEEERQRGNFPDRFSGHQFPNYSSELNVNALLLGDSALYLCASSLPGSRASGNTIYFGEGSWLTVV.

The table lists this clone with a count of one. This chain uses TRBV9 with TRBJ1-2; D remains ambiguous. The V end lost 4 bases, the J end lost 7 bases, and 17 bases lay between the germline ends. The CDR3 consists of 14 residues. Germline assignment: CDR1 SGDLS and CDR2 YYNGEE. The CDR3 DNA follows: TGTGCCAGCAGCCCAGAGGGCAGGTGGAGTGGCTACACCTTC. Translated, it gives CASSPEGRWSGYTF. Drawing the rest from reference TRBV9 and TRBJ1-2, the complete variable domain is DSGVTQTPKHLITATGQRVTLRCSPRSGDLSVYWYQQSLDQGLQFLIQYYNGEERAKGNILERFSAQQFPDLHSELNLSSLELGDSALYFCASSPEGRWSGYTFGSGTRLTVV.